What follows describes a single TCR beta chain. Its antigen is undetermined. PCR was performed using 60 Vbeta and 13 Jbeta primers. Profiled with immunoSEQ multiplex PCR; TCRdb holds only in-frame clones, not every one. The sample holds some 140,000 clones; approximately 77% are singletons and the top ten take more than 1.1%. The germline gives CDR1 SGHRS, CDR2 YFSETQ. The junction had 5 bases not matched to a gene; V was cut back by 4 bases and J by 1 base. CDR3 length: 16 amino acids. This specimen comes from a study of cytomegalovirus exposure and HLA in healthy donors. Overall study results and limits: In a later analysis, 15,000 to 20,000 TCR beta sequences were associated with HLA alleles at 0.05 false discovery rate.

This chain connects TRBV5-1 to TRBJ2-5, with 12 positions matching TRBD2. Sequencing used PBMCs. The sequence was obtained from a woman aged 35 to 49 in good health and CMV-seronegative. In DNA, the CDR3 is TGCGCCAGCAGCCTAGGACTAGCGGGGACCCAAGAGACCCAGTACTTC. Translated, it gives CASSLGLAGTQETQYF.